The next 8 T cell receptor beta chains were all read from a single sample in a study of blood T cell repertoires in COVID-19. Libraries were prepared by immunoSEQ multiplex PCR; TCRdb keeps only in-frame clonotypes and omits some of them. Among over 100,000 clones listed, approximately 80% were seen once. The specimen sequenced was peripheral blood. The receptors originated from a woman aged 80 or over with acute or convalescent COVID-19.

This rearrangement joins TRBV5-5 to TRBJ1-1; possibly TRBD1 for D (5 bases). The CDR3 loop spans 17 amino acids. V was pared by 0 bases and J by 0 bases, with 15 bases between. Germline CDR1 is SGHKS and CDR2 is YYEKEE (reference sequence). CDR3 in amino acids: CASSLAPGLGMNTEAFF. The CDR3 region has the DNA TGTGCCAGCAGCTTGGCCCCAGGGTTGGGGATGAACACTGAAGCTTTCTTT.

The chain recombines TRBV6-5 with TRBJ1-6; 8 nucleotides line up with TRBD1. The V and J ends lost 7 bases and 7 bases, in that order; junction bases with no gene match: 9. The CDR3 spans 15 residues. From germline, CDR1 is MNHEY and CDR2 SVGAGI. The DNA for the CDR3 is TGTGCCAGCACCCCAGGGGGCTTGTGGAATTCACCCCTCCACTTT. Translation gives CASTPGGLWNSPLHF.

The chain recombines TRBV2 with TRBJ2-5, with TRBD2 identical over 10 bases. The junction had 9 bases not matched to a gene; V was cut back by 2 bases and J by 6 bases. The CDR3 runs 16 residues. Per germline, CDR1 SNHLY and CDR2 FYNNEI. The CDR3 bases are TGTGCCAGCAGTGAAAACAGCGGGGGGGCCGGGAAGACCCAGTACTTC. Translation gives CASSENSGGAGKTQYF.

The chain links TRBV30 to TRBJ1-4, with 8 bases aligning to TRBD1. Germline V gives CDR1 GTSNPN, CDR2 SVGIG (reference sequence). The V gene end was trimmed by 7 bases and the J gene end by 5 bases; junction bases not matched to a gene: 6. This CDR3 has 13 amino acids. Written as DNA, the CDR3 is TGTGCCTTCCGGGACAGGCTAAATGAAAAACTGTTTTTT. Residues: CAFRDRLNEKLFF.

V and J are TRBV5-6 and TRBJ2-1; D gene unclear. Germline V CDR1 and CDR2: SGHDT, YYEEEE. With 1 base removed from V and 0 bases from J, the gap between germline ends came to 8 bases. CDR3 length equals 15 residues. CDR3 residues: CASSLFPSSYNEQFF. CDR3 nucleotide sequence: TGTGCCAGCAGCTTGTTTCCCAGCTCCTACAATGAGCAGTTCTTC.

This chain uses TRBV5-1 with TRBJ1-1; 9 bases are a match to TRBD1. The CDR3 runs 17 residues. V trimming: 4 bases; J trimming: 1 base; junction bases outside the gene matches: 11. Looked up from germline, CDR1 is SGHRS and CDR2 is YFSETQ. CDR3 in DNA: TGCGCCAGCAGCGACCAACGGACAGGGGACACGAACACTGAAGCTTTCTTT. Protein product: CASSDQRTGDTNTEAFF.

The J gene is TRBJ2-3, the V gene TRBV15; D may be TRBD2 (6 bases). Trimming stripped 1 base from V and 7 bases from J, with 12 bases between. The length of the CDR3 is 14 residues. Per the germline V gene, CDR1 is LNHNV and CDR2 is YYDKDF (reference sequence). The DNA of the CDR3 is TGTGCCACCAGCAGAGGGAAGGAGGGGAATACGCAGTATTTT. Its translation: CATSRGKEGNTQYF.

The V and J genes are TRBV5-1 and TRBJ2-1; the match to TRBD2 covers 8 bases. Trimming at V came to 4 bases and at J to 4 bases, leaving 10 bases not matched to a gene. This CDR3 contains 16 residues. The germline CDR1 and CDR2 sequences are SGHRS and YFSETQ. Here the CDR3 reads CASSHTREGLYNEQFF. Written as DNA, the CDR3 is TGCGCCAGCAGCCACACCCGGGAGGGCCTGTACAATGAGCAGTTCTTC.